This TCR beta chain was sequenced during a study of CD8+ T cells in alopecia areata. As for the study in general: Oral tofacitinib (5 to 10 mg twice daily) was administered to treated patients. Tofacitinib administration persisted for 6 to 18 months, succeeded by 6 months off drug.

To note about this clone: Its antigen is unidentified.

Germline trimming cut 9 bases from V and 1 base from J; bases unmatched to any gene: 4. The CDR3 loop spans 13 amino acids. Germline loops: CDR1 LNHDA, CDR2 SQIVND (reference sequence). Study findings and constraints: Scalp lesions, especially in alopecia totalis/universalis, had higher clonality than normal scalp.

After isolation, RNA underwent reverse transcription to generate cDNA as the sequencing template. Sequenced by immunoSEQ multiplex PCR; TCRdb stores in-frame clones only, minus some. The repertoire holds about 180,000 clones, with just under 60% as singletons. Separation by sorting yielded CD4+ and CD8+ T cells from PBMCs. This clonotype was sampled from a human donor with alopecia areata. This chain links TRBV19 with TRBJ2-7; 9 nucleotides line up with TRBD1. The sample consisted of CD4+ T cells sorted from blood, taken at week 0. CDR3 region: CASAGQGSYEQYF. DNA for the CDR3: TGTGCCAGCGCGGGACAGGGATCCTACGAGCAGTACTTC.